The 17 T cell receptor beta chains in this list originate from one sample, sequenced in a study of siplizumab effects on memory and regulatory T cells. Clones were sequenced by immunoSEQ multiplex PCR, and TCRdb holds only the in-frame ones, with some missing. Counted here are about 100,000 clones, approximately 94% occurring once; the ten biggest clones make up 1% to 1.5%. Sequencing was carried out using non-Treg CD4+ T cells sorted from blood. These receptors all come from a human donor in good health.

The V gene is TRBV9, the J gene TRBJ2-3, with D possibly TRBD2 on 5 matching bases. Trimming took 1 base from V and 6 from J, leaving 15 bases between them. The CDR3 is made up of 15 amino acids. The germline V gene encodes CDR1 SGDLS and CDR2 YYNGEE. CDR3 in DNA: TGTGCCAGCAGCGTAAGCGGTCCCGCGATGGATACGCAGTATTTT. It specifies CASSVSGPAMDTQYF.

J is TRBJ2-7 and V is TRBV5-4; 8 bases are shared with TRBD1. This CDR3 contains 15 residues. CDR1 is SGHNT and CDR2 is YYREEE in the germline V gene (reference sequence). After removal of 5 bases from V and 3 bases from J, the junction contained 10 bases not matched to a gene. CDR3 DNA sequence: TGTGCCAGCAGTTTCCACCGGGACAGGAACTACGAGCAGTACTTC. This translates into CASSFHRDRNYEQYF.

The rearrangement joins TRBV5-1 to TRBJ2-1; TRBD2 might be the D (5 bases). V shed 0 bases and J shed 6 bases, with 7 bases lying between them. Per germline, CDR1 SGHRS and CDR2 YFSETQ. The CDR3 is 13 amino acids. The CDR3 DNA reads TGCGCCAGCAGCTTGGTACTAGTCAATGAGCAGTTCTTC. It specifies CASSLVLVNEQFF. Using reference TRBV5-1 and TRBJ2-1 for the parts outside the CDR3, the full variable domain is KAGVTQTPRYLIKTRGQQVTLSCSPISGHRSVSWYQQTPGQGLQFLFEYFSETQRNKGNFPGRFSGRQFSNSRSEMNVSTLELGDSALYLCASSLVLVNEQFFGPGTRLTVL.

This clone is a singleton in its sample. This chain connects TRBV10-3 to TRBJ2-7; D might be TRBD1 or TRBD2, each matching 6 bases. Germline lookup yields CDR1 ENHRY and CDR2 SYGVKD. Trimming pared 0 bases from V and 1 base from J, leaving 7 bases between. There are 14 residues in the CDR3. The CDR3 nucleotides read TGTGCCATCAGTGAGTCAGGGGGGTCCTACGAGCAGTACTTC. Translation: CAISESGGSYEQYF.

The chain couples TRBV7-3 to TRBJ1-1, with D unclear. V was pared by 1 base and J by 1 base, with 4 bases between. The germline V gene has CDR1 SGHTA and CDR2 FQGTGA. CDR3 length equals 13 residues. This chain's CDR3 is CASSLRWNTEAFF. The CDR3 bases are TGTGCCAGCAGCTTAAGATGGAACACTGAAGCTTTCTTT. The full variable domain, completed using reference TRBV7-3 and TRBJ1-1, is GAGVSQTPSNKVTEKGKYVELRCDPISGHTALYWYRQSLGQGPEFLIYFQGTGAADDSGLPNDRFFAVRPEGSVSTLKIQRTERGDSAVYLCASSLRWNTEAFFGQGTRLTVV.

This clone was seen only once. The V call is TRBV10-2, the J call TRBJ2-7; D not resolved. There are 14 residues in the CDR3. Per germline, CDR1 WSHSY and CDR2 SAAADI. The V end was cut by 3 bases, the J end by 2 bases, with 11 bases between. CDR3 in DNA: TGCGCCAGCAGTGATTCGAGGCGAGCCTACGAGCAGTACTTC. Amino acid sequence: CASSDSRRAYEQYF.

V usage is TRBV18 and J usage is TRBJ1-2; weak D call: TRBD1 (6 bases). The germline V gene encodes CDR1 KGHSH and CDR2 LQKENI. The CDR3 length is 16 residues. V was trimmed by 1 base and J by 7 bases, leaving 19 bases between them. The CDR3 nucleotides read TGTGCCAGCTCACCACTCGAAGGCTCACAGGGAAGTGGCTACACCTTC. It translates to CASSPLEGSQGSGYTF.

This chain connects TRBV5-6 to TRBJ1-1; D is perhaps TRBD1 (5 bases). With 4 bases removed from V and 10 bases from J, the gap between germline ends came to 11 bases. Germline V CDR1 and CDR2: SGHDT, YYEEEE. This CDR3 contains 11 residues. CDR3 nucleotides: TGTGCCAGCAGCCTCGGGGGTGTAGCTTTCTTT. Its protein product is CASSLGGVAFF. Together with reference TRBV5-6 and TRBJ1-1, the CDR3 gives the full variable domain: DAGVTQSPTHLIKTRGQQVTLRCSPKSGHDTVSWYQQALGQGPQFIFQYYEEEERQRGNFPDRFSGHQFPNYSSELNVNALLLGDSALYLCASSLGGVAFFGQGTRLTVV.

The rearrangement links TRBV19 to TRBJ1-2; no clear D. The germline V gene has CDR1 LNHDA and CDR2 SQIVND (reference sequence). The CDR3 loop spans 13 amino acids. V dropped 7 bases and J dropped 4 bases, with 13 bases sitting between them. The CDR3 region is CASMQTESYGYTF. The CDR3 DNA reads as TGTGCCAGTATGCAGACGGAATCCTATGGCTACACCTTC.

J is TRBJ2-4 and V is TRBV6-1; possible D gene TRBD1, 6 bases. The CDR3 runs to 18 residues. Looked up from germline, CDR1 is MNHNS and CDR2 is SASEGT. Trimming shortened V by 2 bases and J by 0 bases, and 17 bases separated the two germline ends. The DNA of the CDR3 is TGTGCCAGCAGTGAAACATATACAGGGTTCCTAGCCAAAAACATTCAGTACTTC. Translated, it gives CASSETYTGFLAKNIQYF.

This chain joins TRBV2 and TRBJ1-3; weak D call: TRBD1 (5 bases). V was trimmed by 7 bases and J by 0 bases, leaving 13 bases between them. This CDR3 has 15 amino acids. Germline values: CDR1 SNHLY, CDR2 FYNNEI. The CDR3: CASTGGGYSGNTIYF. In DNA form, the CDR3 reads TGTGCCAGCACGGGGGGTGGGTACTCTGGAAACACCATATATTTT.

V gene TRBV5-1 combines with J gene TRBJ2-3, with D unresolved. The CDR3 is 16 amino acids. In germline, CDR1 is SGHRS, CDR2 YFSETQ. Trimming shortened V by 4 bases and J by 0 bases, and 15 bases separated the two germline ends. Here the CDR3 DNA reads TGCGCCAGCAGCCCCGCCCTGAGGTTAAGCACAGATACGCAGTATTTT. Translation: CASSPALRLSTDTQYF.

The CDR3 loop is CASSLKLAGGGQETQYF. The CDR3 coding sequence is TGTGCCAGTAGTCTCAAACTAGCGGGAGGAGGCCAAGAGACCCAGTACTTC. The rearrangement uses TRBV19 and TRBJ2-5, with TRBD2 matching over 12 bases. V trimming: 5 bases; J trimming: 1 base; junction bases outside the gene matches: 8. The CDR3 sequence is 17 residues long. Germline CDR1 is LNHDA and CDR2 is SQIVND (reference sequence).

This chain links TRBV28 with TRBJ1-1; no reliable D call. V gave up 8 bases and J gave up 1 base, with 8 bases separating them. This CDR3 has 12 amino acids. Germline CDR1 and CDR2: MDHEN and SYDVKM. CDR3 protein: CASEVPNTEAFF. CDR3 DNA sequence: TGTGCCAGCGAAGTGCCGAACACTGAAGCTTTCTTT.

V gene TRBV7-9 combines with J gene TRBJ1-4, with 7 bases fitting TRBD1. V was clipped by 5 bases and J by 6 bases; unmatched bases: 9. The CDR3 is 15 amino acids. Germline values: CDR1 SEHNR, CDR2 FQNEAQ (reference sequence). The CDR3 nucleotides read TGTGCCAGCAGCGCCCGACAGGGTGATGATGAAAAACTGTTTTTT. This gives the protein CASSARQGDDEKLFF.

The rearrangement joins TRBV9 to TRBJ1-2, with D perhaps matching TRBD1 (6 bases). CDR3 size: 16 residues. V lost 0 bases and J lost 3, with 15 bases in between. Germline values: CDR1 SGDLS, CDR2 YYNGEE. This chain's CDR3 is CASSVDPAGEYYGYTF. CDR3 sequence (DNA): TGTGCCAGCAGCGTAGACCCCGCAGGGGAGTACTATGGCTACACCTTC.

The V call is TRBV6-5, the J call TRBJ2-3, with TRBD1 identical over 10 bases. V dropped 5 bases and J dropped 4; count of bases not matched to a gene: 6. This CDR3 comprises 15 residues. From germline, CDR1 is MNHEY and CDR2 SVGAGI. Here the CDR3 DNA reads TGTGCCAGCAGTCCGGGACAGGGGTGGGCAGATACGCAGTATTTT. This translates into CASSPGQGWADTQYF.